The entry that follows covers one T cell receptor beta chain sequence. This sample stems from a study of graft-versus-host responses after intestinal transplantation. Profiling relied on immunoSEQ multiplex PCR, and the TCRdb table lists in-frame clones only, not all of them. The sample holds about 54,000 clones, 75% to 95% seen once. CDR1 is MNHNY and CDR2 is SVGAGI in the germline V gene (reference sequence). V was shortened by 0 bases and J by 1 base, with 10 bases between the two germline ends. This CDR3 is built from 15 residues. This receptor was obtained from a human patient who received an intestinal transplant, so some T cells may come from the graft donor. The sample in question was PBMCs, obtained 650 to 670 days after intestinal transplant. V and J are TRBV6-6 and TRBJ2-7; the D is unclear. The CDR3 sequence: CASSYSIPNSYEQYF. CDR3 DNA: TGTGCCAGCAGTTACTCGATTCCCAATTCCTACGAGCAGTACTTC.